Listed here are 32 T cell receptor beta chains from one sample, sequenced in a study of CD8+CD57+ T cells in acquired aplastic anemia (dated 2018 in TCRdb). Sequenced on an Illumina HiSeq 2000. TCR beta VDJ combination and CDR3 sequence profiling used genomic DNA as the template. TCRdb trimmed the raw reads at Q25, called clones with MiXCR and kept productive beta chains. CDR3 protein sequences are deduplicated, and each keeps its most common genes and DNA. Within this sample are 100,000 to 150,000 distinct CDR3 sequences, with about 60% of them counted one time only. Of the sample, 29% is held by the ten largest clones. The patients picked for sequencing were ones in whom flow cytometry had shown an expansion of CD8+CD57+ cells. Sample: sorted CD4+, CD8+, or CD8+CD57+ T cells (not recorded which) from PBMCs. The receptor source for this set is a human donor with aplastic anemia.

The chain combines TRBV20-1 with TRBJ2-5, with 8 bases that match TRBD1. The germline V gene encodes CDR1 DFQATT and CDR2 SNEGSKA (reference sequence). The CDR3 runs to 14 residues. After removal of 3 bases from V and 0 bases from J, the junction contained 3 bases not matched to a gene. The CDR3 region has the DNA TGCAGTGCTAGGACAGGGGAAAACCAAGAGACCCAGTACTTC. Protein sequence: CSARTGENQETQYF.

The chain combines TRBV5-1 with TRBJ2-5; D possibly corresponds to TRBD2 (6 bases). V was cut by 6 bases and J by 0 bases, with 21 bases left in between. There are 17 residues in the CDR3. Germline CDR1 is SGHRS and CDR2 is YFSETQ. DNA of the CDR3: TGCGCCAGCAAACTCTTTGCGGGGCAGAGCTACCAAGAGACCCAGTACTTC. Amino acid sequence: CASKLFAGQSYQETQYF.

The chain employs TRBV20-1 and TRBJ2-2; D may be TRBD2 (5 bases). V lost 3 bases, J lost 1 base, and 6 bases lay in between. The V gene's germline CDR1 is DFQATT and CDR2 SNEGSKA (reference sequence). The CDR3 consists of 13 residues. In DNA, the CDR3 is TGCAGTGCTAGCGGGGAGAACACCGGGGAGCTGTTTTTT. Encoded protein: CSASGENTGELFF.

The V call is TRBV7-9, the J call TRBJ2-5; no clear D. CDR3 length: 15 amino acids. Trimming left V 1 base short and J 2 bases short, with 11 bases between. The V gene's germline CDR1 is SEHNR and CDR2 FQNEAQ (reference sequence). This chain's CDR3 is CASSLGMGIQETQYF. CDR3 DNA: TGTGCCAGCAGCTTAGGGATGGGCATACAAGAGACCCAGTACTTC.

The V and J genes are TRBV6-1 and TRBJ1-2; possible D gene TRBD1, 6 bases. V was pared by 6 bases and J by 5 bases, with 19 bases between. The CDR3 contains 15 residues. Looked up from germline, CDR1 is MNHNS and CDR2 is SASEGT. The CDR3 bases are TGTGCCAGCAGCATCAGTCTCCGGGACACTTATGGCTACACCTTC. Translated: CASSISLRDTYGYTF.

This clonotype showed up just once. The V and J genes are TRBV5-1 and TRBJ1-1, with D maybe TRBD1 (6 bases). The CDR3 extends over 14 amino acids. Germline CDR1 reads SGHRS; CDR2 reads YFSETQ. Between the trimmed V and J ends, which lost 0 bases and 1 base, there was a span of 7 bases. This CDR3 reads CASSLADRNTEAFF. In DNA, the CDR3 is TGCGCCAGCAGCTTGGCGGACAGGAACACTGAAGCTTTCTTT. Together with reference TRBV5-1 and TRBJ1-1, the CDR3 gives the full variable domain: KAGVTQTPRYLIKTRGQQVTLSCSPISGHRSVSWYQQTPGQGLQFLFEYFSETQRNKGNFPGRFSGRQFSNSRSEMNVSTLELGDSALYLCASSLADRNTEAFFGQGTRLTVV.

DNA of the CDR3: TGTGCCAGCAGCCTTGGACTATACAATGAGCAGTTCTTC. Translation: CASSLGLYNEQFF. The chain is built from TRBV3-1 and TRBJ2-1; the D gene is possibly TRBD2 (6 bases). V was trimmed by 4 bases and J by 4 bases, leaving 8 bases between them. Germline V gene data show CDR1 as LGHDT and CDR2 as YNNKEL (reference sequence). This CDR3 has 13 residues.

The chain combines TRBV7-2 with TRBJ2-7; D possibly corresponds to TRBD2 (5 bases). V was pared by 2 bases and J by 4 bases, with 12 bases between. CDR1 and CDR2 (germline): SGHTA, FQGNSA. The CDR3 consists of 14 residues. CDR3: CASSLTRGSYEQYF. The CDR3 bases are TGTGCCAGCAGCTTAACCCGGGGAAGTTACGAGCAGTACTTC.

This clonotype was seen a handful of times. This chain links TRBV29-1 with TRBJ1-2, with D tentatively TRBD1 (5 bases). The germline V gene encodes CDR1 SQVTM and CDR2 ANQGSEA. The CDR3 extends over 11 amino acids. V lost 5 bases, J lost 8 bases, and 12 bases lay in between. CDR3 amino acids: CSVPGLDGYTF. In nucleotides, the CDR3 is TGCAGCGTTCCGGGACTGGACGGCTACACCTTC.

The V call is TRBV25-1, the J call TRBJ2-1, with 8 positions matching TRBD2. The CDR3 length is 19 residues. In germline, CDR1 is MGHDK, CDR2 SYGVNS. V lost 2 bases, J lost 6 bases, and 18 bases stayed unmatched. CDR3 nucleotides: TGTGCCAGCAGTGAACCCCGGATTGGCGGGGGGCGATCTATCAATGAGCAGTTCTTC. Translation: CASSEPRIGGGRSINEQFF.

The chain recombines TRBV27 with TRBJ2-7; 9 positions match TRBD1. CDR3 size: 16 residues. CDR1 and CDR2 from the germline V gene are MNHEY and SMNVEV (reference sequence). J lost 6 bases, V lost 8 bases, and 17 bases had no gene match. Written as DNA, the CDR3 is TGTGCCAGCCGTTATACTCCGGGACAGGGTGTGTCCGAGCAGTACTTC. Encoded protein: CASRYTPGQGVSEQYF.

This sequence joins TRBV2 and TRBJ1-1; D is unresolved. Trimming took 7 bases from V and 6 from J, leaving 12 bases between them. From germline, CDR1 is SNHLY and CDR2 FYNNEI. The CDR3 covers 12 residues. This chain's CDR3 is CASNDRFSEAFF. The CDR3 region has the DNA TGTGCCAGCAATGATAGGTTCTCTGAAGCTTTCTTT.

This chain connects TRBV9 to TRBJ1-3; no reliable D call. Germline lookup yields CDR1 SGDLS and CDR2 YYNGEE. The CDR3 is made up of 14 amino acids. The ends were cut back, 0 bases at V and 0 bases at J, with 4 bases in the middle. The CDR3 reads CASSVVDSGNTIYF. The CDR3 nucleotides are TGTGCCAGCAGCGTAGTTGACTCTGGAAACACCATATATTTT.

This clonotype was found once. This chain uses TRBV7-8 with TRBJ2-7; maybe TRBD1 (5 bases). The CDR3 is made up of 13 amino acids. Trimming left V 3 bases short and J 4 bases short, with 10 bases between. Germline CDR1 reads SGHVS; CDR2 reads FQNEAQ. CDR3 DNA: TGTGCCAGCAGCTTTTCCAGGGATTACGAGCAGTACTTC. As protein: CASSFSRDYEQYF.

This rearrangement joins TRBV5-6 to TRBJ1-2; tentatively, D is TRBD1 (5 bases). Trimming removed 4 bases from V and 5 bases from J, with 15 bases in between. Germline V gene data show CDR1 as SGHDT and CDR2 as YYEEEE. The CDR3 length is 14 residues. In DNA, the CDR3 is TGTGCCAGCAGCCCGGCCGGGGGTGCTTATGGCTACACCTTC. This gives the protein CASSPAGGAYGYTF.

Notes on this clonotype: The germline gene is not matched at one end of the junction; a read error may be the cause. The chain links TRBV24-1 to TRBJ2-3, with a tentative D call TRBD2 (5 bases). CDR1 and CDR2 (germline): KGHDR, SFDVKD. This CDR3 is built from 16 residues. CDR3 amino acids: CAASEGTQPFTDTQYF. CDR3 bases: TGTGCCGCCAGTGAGGGAACGCAACCTTTCACAGATACGCAGTATTTT.

The V gene is TRBV6-1, the J gene TRBJ2-1; the match to TRBD2 covers 10 bases. The CDR3 has 15 residues. Germline CDR1 is MNHNS and CDR2 is SASEGT. Losses at the gene ends were 7 bases for V and 3 bases for J; bases not matched to a gene: 6. As DNA, the CDR3 is TGTGCCAGCACGAGCGGGGGGGCTTACTACAATGAGCAGTTCTTC. Protein sequence: CASTSGGAYYNEQFF.

This clonotype was counted once. The rearrangement uses TRBV11-2 and TRBJ1-4; D unclear. Germline CDR1 is SGHAT and CDR2 is FQNNGV. This CDR3 comprises 16 residues. Between the trimmed V and J ends, which lost 5 bases and 4 bases, there was a span of 17 bases. The CDR3 sequence: CASSLNRKGGNEKLFF. DNA of the CDR3: TGTGCCAGCAGCCTAAACAGAAAGGGAGGTAATGAAAAACTGTTTTTT. Full variable domain (rest looked up from reference TRBV11-2 and TRBJ1-4): EAGVAQSPRYKIIEKRQSVAFWCNPISGHATLYWYQQILGQGPKLLIQFQNNGVVDDSQLPKDRFSAERLKGVDSTLKIQPAKLEDSAVYLCASSLNRKGGNEKLFFGSGTQLSVL.

This clonotype came up a few times. The chain links TRBV28 to TRBJ1-5; a weak D match, TRBD1 (6 bases). CDR3 length: 13 amino acids. The germline V gene encodes CDR1 MDHEN and CDR2 SYDVKM. The V gene lost 9 bases and the J gene lost 4 bases, with 13 bases spanning the gap. CDR3 DNA: TGTGCCAGTGCTGGAGGGGGGAATCAGCCCCAGCATTTT. This translates into CASAGGGNQPQHF. Full variable domain (remainder filled in from reference TRBV28 and TRBJ1-5): DVKVTQSSRYLVKRTGEKVFLECVQDMDHENMFWYRQDPGLGLRLIYFSYDVKMKEKGDIPEGYSVSREKKERFSLILESASTNQTSMYLCASAGGGNQPQHFGDGTRLSIL.

This clonotype was detected many times. V usage is TRBV19 and J usage is TRBJ2-7; D might be TRBD1 (6 bases). V was cut by 0 bases and J by 5 bases, with 8 bases left in between. The CDR3 sequence is 13 residues long. Germline V lookup: CDR1 LNHDA, CDR2 SQIVND (reference sequence). The CDR3: CASSIDPGDEQYF. CDR3 bases: TGTGCCAGTAGTATAGACCCAGGGGACGAGCAGTACTTC.

This chain links TRBV11-2 with TRBJ2-3, with 7 bases fitting TRBD1. V gave up 4 bases and J gave up 6 bases; unmatched junction bases: 10. Germline V gives CDR1 SGHAT, CDR2 FQNNGV. CDR3 size: 15 residues. The CDR3 region is CASSSPNRGTDTQYF. CDR3 DNA: TGTGCCAGCAGCTCTCCGAACAGGGGTACCGATACGCAGTATTTT.

The sample holds many counts of this clonotype. The chain recombines TRBV4-2 with TRBJ2-3, with 8 bases identical to TRBD2. The V gene's germline CDR1 is LGHNA and CDR2 YNFKEQ. The CDR3 has 16 amino acids. V shed 5 bases and J 1 base; nucleotides not matched to a gene: 8. CDR3 region: CASSRAGGRGTDTQYF. For the CDR3, the DNA is TGTGCCAGCAGCAGGGCGGGGGGAAGAGGCACAGATACGCAGTATTTT.

Here the CDR3 reads CSARYRETQYF. The CDR3 nucleotides are TGCAGTGCTAGGTACAGGGAGACCCAGTACTTC. J is TRBJ2-5 and V is TRBV20-1; possibly TRBD1 for D (5 bases). V lost 3 bases and J 5 bases, leaving 7 bases between the germline ends. This CDR3 comprises 11 residues. Germline CDR1 reads DFQATT; CDR2 reads SNEGSKA (reference sequence).

This clonotype was seen only a few times. This chain links TRBV29-1 with TRBJ2-7; possibly TRBD1 for D (6 bases). Per germline, CDR1 SQVTM and CDR2 ANQGSEA. The CDR3 has 11 amino acids. V lost 6 bases to trimming and J lost 7 bases, with 13 bases between them. CDR3 nucleotides: TGCAGCGTCGGGGACATAGAGGAGCAGTACTTC. Its translation: CSVGDIEEQYF.

The chain combines TRBV27 with TRBJ1-1, with a possible D match to TRBD1 (6 bases). CDR1 is MNHEY, CDR2 SMNVEV, per germline (reference sequence). Trimming took 6 bases from V and 0 from J, leaving 8 bases between them. The CDR3 spans 13 residues. CDR3 sequence reads: CASRQGMNTEAFF. In DNA form, the CDR3 reads TGTGCCAGCAGACAGGGCATGAACACTGAAGCTTTCTTT.

The V gene is TRBV11-2, the J gene TRBJ1-1, with 7 bases matching TRBD1. Germline-derived CDR1 and CDR2 are SGHAT and FQNNGV. This CDR3 has 15 amino acids. The V and J ends lost 5 bases and 5 bases, in that order; junction bases with no gene match: 11. CDR3 coding DNA: TGTGCCAGCAGCCTATTACAGGGGAAGGCAACTGAAGCTTTCTTT. Its translation is CASSLLQGKATEAFF.

This clonotype occurred a few times. The V gene is TRBV25-1, the J gene TRBJ2-3; possibly TRBD2 for D (6 bases). Trimming took 2 bases from V and 5 from J, leaving 17 bases between them. CDR3 length: 16 residues. Germline V gene lookup returns CDR1 MGHDK and CDR2 SYGVNS. For the CDR3, the DNA is TGTGCCAGCAGTGAAGCGTCGGGGCCGCGGGGAGATACGCAGTATTTT. It codes for CASSEASGPRGDTQYF.

CDR3 residues: CASSLQGYGYTF. Written as DNA, the CDR3 is TGTGCCAGCAGCTTACAGGGTTATGGCTACACCTTC. The J gene is TRBJ1-2, the V gene TRBV7-3; possible D gene TRBD1, 5 bases. The CDR3 sequence is 12 residues long. Germline values: CDR1 SGHTA, CDR2 FQGTGA. Trimming shortened V by 2 bases and J by 5 bases, and 6 bases separated the two germline ends. The full variable domain, completed using reference TRBV7-3 and TRBJ1-2, is GAGVSQTPSNKVTEKGKYVELRCDPISGHTALYWYRQSLGQGPEFLIYFQGTGAADDSGLPNDRFFAVRPEGSVSTLKIQRTERGDSAVYLCASSLQGYGYTFGSGTRLTVV.

This clonotype was seen ten or more times. The chain combines TRBV7-9 with TRBJ1-1; D is perhaps TRBD1 (6 bases). Germline assignment: CDR1 SEHNR and CDR2 FQNEAQ (reference sequence). There are 12 residues in the CDR3. The V end was cut by 5 bases, the J end by 7 bases, with 11 bases between. In nucleotides, the CDR3 is TGTGCCAGCAGCCCGGGGGCTCATGAAGCTTTCTTT. Translation gives CASSPGAHEAFF. Full variable domain (missing parts from reference TRBV7-9 and TRBJ1-1): DTGVSQNPRHKITKRGQNVTFRCDPISEHNRLYWYRQTLGQGPEFLTYFQNEAQLEKSRLLSDRFSAERPKGSFSTLEIQRTEQGDSAMYLCASSPGAHEAFFGQGTRLTVV.

This clonotype has just a few counts. This rearrangement joins TRBV7-6 to TRBJ1-6; the match to TRBD1 covers 7 bases. V was pared by 1 base and J by 9 bases, with 6 bases of the junction left unmatched. The germline gives CDR1 SGHVS, CDR2 FNYEAQ. CDR3 length: 15 amino acids. In nucleotides, the CDR3 is TGTGCCAGCAGCTTAGGACAGGGAGGTAGTTCACCCCTCCACTTT. Its protein is CASSLGQGGSSPLHF.

There are many counts of this clonotype. The chain joins TRBV10-2 to TRBJ2-2; D may match TRBD1 or TRBD2 (7 bases each). The germline V gene encodes CDR1 WSHSY and CDR2 SAAADI. Trimming cost V 8 bases and J 2 bases, with 21 bases left between them. The length of the CDR3 is 17 residues. In DNA, the CDR3 is TGCGCCAGCCAGGAAGGGGGCGGGGGACCTAACACCGGGGAGCTGTTTTTT. Residues: CASQEGGGGPNTGELFF.

This chain connects TRBV5-1 to TRBJ2-2; no definite D call. The V end lost 0 bases, the J end lost 7 bases, and 10 bases lay between the germline ends. This CDR3 is 14 amino acids long. Germline V CDR1 and CDR2: SGHRS, YFSETQ. For the CDR3, the DNA is TGCGCCAGCAGCTTGGCCCCTGTGGGCGGGGAGCTGTTTTTT. Protein: CASSLAPVGGELFF. Using reference TRBV5-1 and TRBJ2-2 for the parts outside the CDR3, the full variable domain is KAGVTQTPRYLIKTRGQQVTLSCSPISGHRSVSWYQQTPGQGLQFLFEYFSETQRNKGNFPGRFSGRQFSNSRSEMNVSTLELGDSALYLCASSLAPVGGELFFGEGSRLTVL.